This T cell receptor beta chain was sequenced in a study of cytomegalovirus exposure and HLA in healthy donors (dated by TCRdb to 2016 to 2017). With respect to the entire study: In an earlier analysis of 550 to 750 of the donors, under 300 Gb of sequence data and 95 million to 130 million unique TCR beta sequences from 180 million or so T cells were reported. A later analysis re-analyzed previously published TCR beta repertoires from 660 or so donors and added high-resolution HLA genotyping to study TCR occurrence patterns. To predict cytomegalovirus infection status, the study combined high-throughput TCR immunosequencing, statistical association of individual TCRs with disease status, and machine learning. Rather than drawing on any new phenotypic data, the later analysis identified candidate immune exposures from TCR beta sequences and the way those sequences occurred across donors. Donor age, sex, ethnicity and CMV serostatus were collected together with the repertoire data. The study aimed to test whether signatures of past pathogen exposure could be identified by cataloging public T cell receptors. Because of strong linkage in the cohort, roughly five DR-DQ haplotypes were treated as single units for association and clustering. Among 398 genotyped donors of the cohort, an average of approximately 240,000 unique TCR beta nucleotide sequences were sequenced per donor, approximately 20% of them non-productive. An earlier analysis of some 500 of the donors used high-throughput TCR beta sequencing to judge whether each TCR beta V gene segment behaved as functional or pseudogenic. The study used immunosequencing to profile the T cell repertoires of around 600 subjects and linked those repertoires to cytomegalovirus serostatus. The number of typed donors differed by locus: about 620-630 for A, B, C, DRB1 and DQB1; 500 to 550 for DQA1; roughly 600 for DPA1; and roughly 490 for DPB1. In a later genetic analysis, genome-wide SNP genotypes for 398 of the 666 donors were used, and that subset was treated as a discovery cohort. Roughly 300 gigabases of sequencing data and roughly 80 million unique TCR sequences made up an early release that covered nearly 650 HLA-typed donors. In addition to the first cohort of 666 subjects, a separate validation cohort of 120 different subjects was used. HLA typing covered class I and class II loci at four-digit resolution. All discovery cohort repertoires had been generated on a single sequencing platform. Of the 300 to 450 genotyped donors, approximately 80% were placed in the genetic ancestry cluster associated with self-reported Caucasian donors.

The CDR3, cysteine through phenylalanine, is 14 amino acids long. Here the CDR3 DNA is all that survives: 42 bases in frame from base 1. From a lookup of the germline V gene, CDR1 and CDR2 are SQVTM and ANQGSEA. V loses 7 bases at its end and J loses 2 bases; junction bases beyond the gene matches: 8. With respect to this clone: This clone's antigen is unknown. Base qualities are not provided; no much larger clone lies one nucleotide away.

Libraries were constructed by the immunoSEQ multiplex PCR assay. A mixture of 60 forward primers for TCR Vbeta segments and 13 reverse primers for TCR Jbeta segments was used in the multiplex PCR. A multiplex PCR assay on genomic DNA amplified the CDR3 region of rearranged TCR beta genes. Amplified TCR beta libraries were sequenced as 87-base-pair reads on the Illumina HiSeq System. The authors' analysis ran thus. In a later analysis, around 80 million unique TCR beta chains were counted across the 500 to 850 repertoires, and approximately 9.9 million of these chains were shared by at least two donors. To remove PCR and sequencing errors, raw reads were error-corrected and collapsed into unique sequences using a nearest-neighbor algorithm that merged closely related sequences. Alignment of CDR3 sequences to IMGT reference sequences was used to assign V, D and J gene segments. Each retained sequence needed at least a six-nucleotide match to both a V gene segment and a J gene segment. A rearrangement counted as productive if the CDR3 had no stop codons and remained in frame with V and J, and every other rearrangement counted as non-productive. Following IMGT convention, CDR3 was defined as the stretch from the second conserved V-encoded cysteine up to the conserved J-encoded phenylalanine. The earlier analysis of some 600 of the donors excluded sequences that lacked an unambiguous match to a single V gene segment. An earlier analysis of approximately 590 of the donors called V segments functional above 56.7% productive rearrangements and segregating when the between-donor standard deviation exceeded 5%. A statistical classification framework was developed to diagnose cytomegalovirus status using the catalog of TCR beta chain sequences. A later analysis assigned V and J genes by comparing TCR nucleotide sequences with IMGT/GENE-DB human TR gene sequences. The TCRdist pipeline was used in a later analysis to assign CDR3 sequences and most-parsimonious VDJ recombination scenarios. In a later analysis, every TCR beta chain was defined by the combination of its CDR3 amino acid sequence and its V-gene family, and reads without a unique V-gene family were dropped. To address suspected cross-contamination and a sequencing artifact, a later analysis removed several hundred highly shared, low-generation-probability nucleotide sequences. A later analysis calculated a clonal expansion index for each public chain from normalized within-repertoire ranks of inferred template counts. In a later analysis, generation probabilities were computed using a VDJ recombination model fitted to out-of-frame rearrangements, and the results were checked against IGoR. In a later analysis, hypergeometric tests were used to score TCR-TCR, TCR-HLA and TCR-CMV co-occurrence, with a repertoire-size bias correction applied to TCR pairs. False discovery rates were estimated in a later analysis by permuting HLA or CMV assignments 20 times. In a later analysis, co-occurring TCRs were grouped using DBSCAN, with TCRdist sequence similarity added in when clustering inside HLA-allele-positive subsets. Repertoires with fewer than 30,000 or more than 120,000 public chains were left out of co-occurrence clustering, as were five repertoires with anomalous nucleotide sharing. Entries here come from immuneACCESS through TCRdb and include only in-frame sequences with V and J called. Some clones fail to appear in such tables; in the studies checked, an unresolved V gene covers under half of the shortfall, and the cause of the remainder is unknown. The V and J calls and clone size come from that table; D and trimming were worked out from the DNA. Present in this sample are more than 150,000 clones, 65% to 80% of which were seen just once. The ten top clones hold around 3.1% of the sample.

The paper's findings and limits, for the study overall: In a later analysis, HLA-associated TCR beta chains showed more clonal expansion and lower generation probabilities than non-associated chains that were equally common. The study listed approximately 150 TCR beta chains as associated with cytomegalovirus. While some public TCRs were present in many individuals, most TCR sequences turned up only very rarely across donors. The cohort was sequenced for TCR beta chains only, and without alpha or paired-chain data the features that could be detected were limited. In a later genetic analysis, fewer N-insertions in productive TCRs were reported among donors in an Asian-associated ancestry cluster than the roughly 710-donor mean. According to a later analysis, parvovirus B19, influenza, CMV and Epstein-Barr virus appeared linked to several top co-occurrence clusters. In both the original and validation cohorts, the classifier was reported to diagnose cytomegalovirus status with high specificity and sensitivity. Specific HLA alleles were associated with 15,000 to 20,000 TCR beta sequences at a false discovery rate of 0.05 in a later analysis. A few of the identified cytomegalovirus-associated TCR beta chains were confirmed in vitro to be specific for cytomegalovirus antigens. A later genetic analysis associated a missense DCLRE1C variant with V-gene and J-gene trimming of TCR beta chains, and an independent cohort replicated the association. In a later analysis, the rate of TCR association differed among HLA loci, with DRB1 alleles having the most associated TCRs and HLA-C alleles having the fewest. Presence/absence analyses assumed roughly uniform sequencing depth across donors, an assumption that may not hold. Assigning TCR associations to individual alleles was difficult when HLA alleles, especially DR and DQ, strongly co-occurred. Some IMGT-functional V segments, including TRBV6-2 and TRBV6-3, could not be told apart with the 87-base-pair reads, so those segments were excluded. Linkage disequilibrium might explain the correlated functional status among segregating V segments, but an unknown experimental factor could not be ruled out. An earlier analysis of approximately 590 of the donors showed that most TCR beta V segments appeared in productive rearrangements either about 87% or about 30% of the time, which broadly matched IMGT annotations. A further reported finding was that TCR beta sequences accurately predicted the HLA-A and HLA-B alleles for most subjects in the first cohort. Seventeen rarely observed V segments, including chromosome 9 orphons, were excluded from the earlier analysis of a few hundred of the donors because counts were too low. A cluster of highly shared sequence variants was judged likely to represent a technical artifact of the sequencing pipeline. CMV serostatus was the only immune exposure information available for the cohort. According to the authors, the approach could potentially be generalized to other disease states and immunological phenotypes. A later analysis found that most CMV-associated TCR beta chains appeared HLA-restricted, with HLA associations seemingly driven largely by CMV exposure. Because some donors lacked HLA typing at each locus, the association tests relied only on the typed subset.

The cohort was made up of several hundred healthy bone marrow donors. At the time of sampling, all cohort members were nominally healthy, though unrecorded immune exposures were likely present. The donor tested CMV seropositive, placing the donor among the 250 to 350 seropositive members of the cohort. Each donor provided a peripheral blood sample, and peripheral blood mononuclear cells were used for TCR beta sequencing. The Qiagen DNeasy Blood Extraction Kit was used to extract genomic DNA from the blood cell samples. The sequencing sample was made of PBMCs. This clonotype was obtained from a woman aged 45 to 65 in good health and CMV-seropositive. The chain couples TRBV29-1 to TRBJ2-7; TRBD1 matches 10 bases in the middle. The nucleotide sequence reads TGCAGCGCCTCAACGGGGACAGGGGCCTACGAGCAGTACTTC. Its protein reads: CSASTGTGAYEQYF.